These 30 T cell receptor beta chains originate from one sample sequenced in a study of OX40 agonist ivuxolimab in advanced cancers. The protocol was immunoSEQ multiplex PCR, while the TCRdb copy is restricted to in-frame clones and leaves out a portion. The sample shows more than 50,000 clones, around 83% of them seen only once. This specimen consisted of CD4+ or CD8+ T cells sorted from blood, obtained in a trial of the OX40 agonist ivuxolimab. The receptors come from an adult with an advanced solid tumor such as melanoma, head and neck, liver or kidney cancer.

This chain uses TRBV9 with TRBJ2-1, with D unclear. Trimming left V 1 base short and J 7 bases short, with 9 bases between. Germline lookup yields CDR1 SGDLS and CDR2 YYNGEE. This CDR3 is 13 amino acids long. This chain's CDR3 is CASSVTSGNEQFF. As DNA, the CDR3 is TGTGCCAGCAGCGTAACTTCCGGGAATGAGCAGTTCTTC.

In its sample, this clone was seen once. The chain joins TRBV5-6 to TRBJ2-5; D remains ambiguous. Germline CDR1 SGHDT, CDR2 YYEEEE. The CDR3 contains 14 residues. V was shortened by 4 bases and J by 3 bases, with 13 bases between the two germline ends. The CDR3 is CASSPTGLEETQYF. CDR3 sequence (DNA): TGTGCCAGCAGCCCCACCGGGCTCGAAGAGACCCAGTACTTC.

This clone was seen only once. The genes are TRBV18 and TRBJ1-3; no definite D call. The CDR3 is made up of 15 amino acids. V shed 0 bases and J shed 5 bases, with 11 bases lying between them. Germline V gene lookup returns CDR1 KGHSH and CDR2 LQKENI. CDR3 DNA: TGTGCCAGCTCACCACCGCTAGGGAATAGAAACACCATATATTTT. Its protein product is CASSPPLGNRNTIYF.

CDR3 coding DNA: TGTGCCAGCAGTCTTCTCGCGGGAAAACTGTTTTTT. Its translation: CASSLLAGKLFF. J is TRBJ1-4 and V is TRBV28; D gene ambiguous. Trimming left V 5 bases short and J 10 bases short, with 11 bases between. Germline CDR1 MDHEN, CDR2 SYDVKM. The CDR3 has 12 residues.

CDR3 sequence: CASTLGQGPSYNEQFF. The CDR3 region has the DNA TGTGCCAGCACTTTGGGACAGGGACCGTCCTACAATGAGCAGTTCTTC. The rearrangement links TRBV27 to TRBJ2-1; 9 positions match TRBD1. CDR3 length: 16 amino acids. Trimming at V came to 7 bases and at J to 1 base, leaving 8 bases not matched to a gene. Germline loops: CDR1 MNHEY, CDR2 SMNVEV (reference sequence).

This clone was counted a few times. The V call is TRBV7-8, the J call TRBJ1-6; D uncertain. CDR1 is SGHVS and CDR2 is FQNEAQ in the germline V gene. Trimming stripped 1 base from V and 10 bases from J, with 17 bases between. The CDR3 spans 16 residues. The CDR3 loop reads CASSLGIGERRSPLHF. CDR3 in DNA: TGTGCCAGCAGCTTAGGAATCGGGGAAAGAAGATCACCCCTCCACTTT. Based on the CDR3 plus reference TRBV7-8 and TRBJ1-6, the full variable domain is GAGVSQSPRYKVAKRGQDVALRCDPISGHVSLFWYQQALGQGPEFLTYFQNEAQLDKSGLPSDRFFAERPEGSVSTLKIQRTQQEDSAVYLCASSLGIGERRSPLHFGNGTRLTVT.

The V call is TRBV2, the J call TRBJ1-6, with no clear D. The length of the CDR3 is 15 residues. CDR1 and CDR2 from the germline V gene are SNHLY and FYNNEI. V lost 4 bases, J lost 7 bases, and 14 bases lay in between. CDR3 sequence (DNA): TGTGCCAGCAGTGCGACGTCCGCCACAAATTCACCCCTCCACTTT. This codes for CASSATSATNSPLHF.

This clone was observed once. CDR3 DNA: TGCAGCGTTTCGCCCGGGACAGGGAGCTCCTACGAGCAGTACTTC. Protein sequence: CSVSPGTGSSYEQYF. J is TRBJ2-7 and V is TRBV29-1; 9 nucleotides align to TRBD1. Germline values: CDR1 SQVTM, CDR2 ANQGSEA. V lost 5 bases and J lost 0; bases outside the gene matches: 8. The CDR3 runs to 15 residues.

This chain links TRBV5-1 with TRBJ2-2; D is unclear. V was clipped by 0 bases and J by 1 base, with 7 bases between them. Germline CDR1 is SGHRS and CDR2 is YFSETQ. The length of the CDR3 is 15 residues. The CDR3 loop is CASSLAMGNTGELFF. CDR3 nucleotides: TGCGCCAGCAGCTTGGCCATGGGGAACACCGGGGAGCTGTTTTTT.

V gene TRBV6-6 combines with J gene TRBJ1-5, with a weak D call TRBD1 (6 bases). The germline V and J ends were trimmed by 5 bases and 1 base, with 9 bases remaining between them. Germline CDR1 reads MNHNY; CDR2 reads SVGAGI (reference sequence). This CDR3 has 14 amino acids. The CDR3, as DNA: TGTGCCAGCAGTGGGGGGGCGAGCAATCAGCCCCAGCATTTT. Protein product: CASSGGASNQPQHF.

The DNA for the CDR3 is TGTGCCAGCAGCAAAGACGGGGGCAGCGAGACCCAGTACTTC. This gives the protein CASSKDGGSETQYF. This sequence joins TRBV7-9 and TRBJ2-5, with D possibly being TRBD1 or TRBD2 (6 bases each). The V end was cut by 5 bases, the J end by 5 bases, with 15 bases between. This CDR3 is built from 14 residues. Germline CDR1 SEHNR, CDR2 FQNEAQ (reference sequence).

The chain combines TRBV21-1 with TRBJ1-2. TRBV21-1 has pseudogene status. The CDR3 runs 15 residues. For the CDR3, the DNA is TGTGCCAGCAGCAAAAGCGGGACAGAATTCTATGGCTACACCTTC. Translated: CASSKSGTEFYGYTF.

J is TRBJ2-5 and V is TRBV2, with 9 bases that match TRBD1. There are 15 residues in the CDR3. V was pared by 6 bases and J by 2 bases, with 7 bases of the junction left unmatched. Germline loops: CDR1 SNHLY, CDR2 FYNNEI. The CDR3 loop is CASRAGTGLQETQYF. DNA of the CDR3: TGTGCCAGCAGAGCCGGGACAGGGCTTCAAGAGACCCAGTACTTC. Full variable domain (missing parts from reference TRBV2 and TRBJ2-5): EPEVTQTPSHQVTQMGQEVILRCVPISNHLYFYWYRQILGQKVEFLVSFYNNEISEKSEIFDDQFSVERPDGSNFTLKIRSTKLEDSAMYFCASRAGTGLQETQYFGPGTRLLVL.

This clone was counted between two and nine times. CDR3 in amino acids: CASRNKNMYEQYF. Here the CDR3 DNA reads TGTGCCAGCAGGAATAAAAACATGTACGAGCAGTACTTC. The gene calls are TRBV27 and TRBJ2-7; D remains unclear. This CDR3 has 13 residues. V lost 6 bases and J 4 bases, leaving 13 bases between the germline ends. CDR1 is MNHEY, CDR2 SMNVEV, per germline (reference sequence).

The rearrangement joins TRBV2 to TRBJ2-7, with D possibly being TRBD1 (6 bases). Germline loops: CDR1 SNHLY, CDR2 FYNNEI. The V gene lost 5 bases and the J gene lost 0 bases, with 32 bases spanning the gap. The CDR3 runs 21 residues. The CDR3 reads CASSSALPGQWGIRNSYEQYF. In nucleotides, the CDR3 is TGTGCCAGCAGTTCCGCCTTGCCCGGACAGTGGGGGATTAGGAACTCCTACGAGCAGTACTTC.

The chain links TRBV11-2 to TRBJ2-5; D ambiguous. The CDR3 consists of 13 residues. CDR1 and CDR2 (germline): SGHAT, FQNNGV. V was clipped by 2 bases and J by 0 bases, with 4 bases between them. The CDR3 coding sequence is TGTGCCAGCAGCTTAACAGACCAAGAGACCCAGTACTTC. As protein: CASSLTDQETQYF.

The genes are TRBV5-1 and TRBJ2-7, with D hard to call. This CDR3 spans 11 amino acids. Per germline, CDR1 SGHRS and CDR2 YFSETQ. V was pared by 4 bases and J by 3 bases, with 5 bases between. CDR3 DNA: TGCGCCAGCAGCGGGGACTACGAGCAGTACTTC. This encodes CASSGDYEQYF.

The V call is TRBV10-3, the J call TRBJ2-7; D may match TRBD1 or TRBD2 (5 bases each). V shed 10 bases and J shed 6 bases, with 19 bases lying between them. The CDR3 length is 13 residues. Germline CDR1 is ENHRY and CDR2 is SYGVKD. CDR3: CATWDGPEAEQYF. The CDR3 DNA sequence: TGTGCCACCTGGGACGGCCCAGAGGCCGAGCAGTACTTC.

The count of this clone is one. J is TRBJ1-2 and V is TRBV5-5, with 7 nucleotides matching TRBD1. Losses at the gene ends were 2 bases for V and 2 bases for J; bases not matched to a gene: 3. CDR1 is SGHKS and CDR2 is YYEKEE in the germline V gene (reference sequence). The CDR3 is 14 amino acids. The CDR3 nucleotides read TGTGCCAGCAGCTTAGCCAGGGGGAACTATGGCTACACCTTC. Protein product: CASSLARGNYGYTF.

The V call is TRBV7-9, the J call TRBJ2-1; D may be TRBD1 (5 bases). Trimming shortened V by 1 base and J by 11 bases, and 9 bases separated the two germline ends. This CDR3 comprises 12 residues. CDR1 is SEHNR, CDR2 FQNEAQ, per germline (reference sequence). The CDR3 DNA reads as TGTGCCAGCAGCTTAGGTGACAGCAAGCAGTTCTTC. Protein product: CASSLGDSKQFF.

CDR3 loop: CASSLGQGLSGNTIYF. The CDR3 nucleotides read TGTGCCAGCAGCCTCGGACAGGGTCTCTCTGGAAACACCATATATTTT. V usage is TRBV7-9 and J usage is TRBJ1-3, with 8 bases lining up with TRBD1. The junction had 6 bases not matched to a gene; V was cut back by 5 bases and J by 0 bases. The CDR3 is made up of 16 amino acids. Per germline, CDR1 SEHNR and CDR2 FQNEAQ (reference sequence).

The chain couples TRBV2 to TRBJ1-4, with TRBD1 matching 8 bases. In germline, CDR1 is SNHLY, CDR2 FYNNEI. This CDR3 region has 15 residues. Trimming took 1 base from V and 7 from J; bases not matched to a gene: 5. This CDR3 reads CASSEGAGGTEKLFF. Written as DNA, the CDR3 is TGTGCCAGCAGTGAAGGAGCAGGGGGCACTGAAAAACTGTTTTTT.

The chain employs TRBV5-8 and TRBJ2-2, with D hard to call. The CDR3 contains 14 residues. The V end lost 10 bases, the J end lost 0 bases, and 13 bases lay between the germline ends. The germline gives CDR1 SGHTS, CDR2 YDEGEE. The CDR3 region is CAPTGTANTGELFF. The CDR3 bases are TGTGCCCCCACGGGCACCGCGAACACCGGGGAGCTGTTTTTT.

The V call is TRBV11-1, the J call TRBJ1-1; perhaps TRBD1 as D (5 bases). This CDR3 has 17 residues. The germline V gene encodes CDR1 SGHAT and CDR2 FQDESV (reference sequence). Between the trimmed V and J ends, which lost 1 base and 1 base, there was a span of 16 bases. CDR3 region: CASSLGWDGRRNTEAFF. The DNA for the CDR3 is TGTGCCAGCAGCTTAGGATGGGACGGGAGGAGGAACACTGAAGCTTTCTTT.

This clone has a handful of counts. This sequence joins TRBV6-4 and TRBJ1-2; weak D call: TRBD1 (6 bases). V was clipped by 7 bases and J by 8 bases, with 11 bases between them. Germline V CDR1 and CDR2: MRHNA, SNTAGT. The CDR3 contains 11 residues. In DNA, the CDR3 is TGTGCCAGCACCCAGGGGATCGGCTACACCTTC. It yields the protein CASTQGIGYTF.

The chain uses TRBV6-6 and TRBJ1-2; TRBD1 matches at 9 bases. Germline CDR1 and CDR2: MNHNY and SVGAGI (reference sequence). The ends lost 2 bases at V and 7 bases at J; junction bases unmatched: 5. The CDR3 loop spans 14 amino acids. In nucleotides, the CDR3 is TGTGCCAGCAGTTACAAGGGACAGGGAAGTGGCTACACCTTC. Translated, it gives CASSYKGQGSGYTF.

The rearrangement links TRBV7-9 to TRBJ2-6, with unresolved D. V shed 2 bases and J shed 2 bases, with 7 bases lying between them. CDR1 SEHNR and CDR2 FQNEAQ come from the germline V gene (reference sequence). The CDR3 is made up of 15 amino acids. CDR3 DNA: TGTGCCAGCAGCTTATATGTAACTGGGGCCAACGTCCTGACTTTC. This codes for CASSLYVTGANVLTF.

This chain uses TRBV28 with TRBJ2-3, with D perhaps matching TRBD1 or TRBD2 (5 bases each). The CDR3 has 15 amino acids. V lost 1 base and J lost 6, with 14 bases in between. CDR1 is MDHEN, CDR2 SYDVKM, per germline. Written as DNA, the CDR3 is TGTGCCAGCAGTTTATCCGGGTCCTGGGGGGATACGCAGTATTTT. This translates into CASSLSGSWGDTQYF. Complete variable domain (other parts from reference TRBV28 and TRBJ2-3): DVKVTQSSRYLVKRTGEKVFLECVQDMDHENMFWYRQDPGLGLRLIYFSYDVKMKEKGDIPEGYSVSREKKERFSLILESASTNQTSMYLCASSLSGSWGDTQYFGPGTRLTVL.

This clone was seen just once. V is TRBV6-6 and J is TRBJ2-3; TRBD2 matches 9 bases. V lost 6 bases and J lost 9; bases outside the gene matches: 4. The CDR3 totals 12 residues. Germline values: CDR1 MNHNY, CDR2 SVGAGI (reference sequence). The CDR3 loop is CASSLTSGTQYF. The CDR3 DNA reads as TGTGCCAGCAGCCTGACTAGCGGAACGCAGTATTTT.

The chain uses TRBV10-3 and TRBJ2-5; D ambiguous. This CDR3 has 12 residues. Between the trimmed V and J ends, which lost 6 bases and 5 bases, there was a span of 10 bases. Germline V gene lookup returns CDR1 ENHRY and CDR2 SYGVKD. The CDR3 loop is CAISYLGETQYF. CDR3 nucleotide sequence: TGTGCCATCAGCTACCTTGGGGAGACCCAGTACTTC.